The present TCR beta chain was sequenced within a study of blood T cells in healthy people across ages (dated by TCRdb to 2013 to 2016). About the study as a whole: Template switching captured roughly one uniquely barcoded TCR beta cDNA molecule per two T cells in model experiments. Age-related changes in TCR beta repertoire diversity were measured in the study by deep sequencing normalized with unique cDNA molecular identifiers. The donors were split into four age groups: young (average about 16 years), middle-aged (roughly 39), aged (62) and long-lived (roughly 80). Donors of different ages were randomly distributed across sequencing lanes to avoid experimental bias. Two additional independent replicas of 1 million unique cDNA reads from the same blood draw were analyzed for two donors (one aged 18 to 29 and one aged 80 or older). Points the paper makes about the study in general: Bulk unsorted PBMC profiling prevented conclusive comparison of naive and antigen-experienced compartments. As age increased, observed TCR beta diversity per million T cells dropped in a roughly linear way, and a significant reduction was already evident by age 40. Observed TCR beta diversity correlated strongly with the percentage of naive T cells measured by flow cytometry. Compared with the aged group, the long-lived group had more naive CD4+ T cells, fewer expanded clones and increased TCR diversity, a pattern suggesting age selection. Total diversity estimates from one million sequenced T cells were considered lower bounds and underestimates. The CMV infection status of donors was not known, potentially confounding age-related changes in expanded clonotypes.

Comment on this clonotype: The antigen this receptor binds is unknown. The input lacks base qualities; no much larger clone sits a single base away.

Its CDR3 holds 14 amino acids, cysteine through phenylalanine. The only DNA kept is the CDR3, 42 bases in frame from the first base. V sheds 0 bases and J sheds 5 bases, leaving 10 bases between their ends. CDR1 MNHNY and CDR2 SVGAGI are derived from the germline V gene (reference sequence). The library was generated by 5' RACE. Sequencing instrument: Illumina HiSeq 2500. A second PCR of about 7 to 12 cycles was performed with a sample-barcoded 5' primer and a J-beta primer mix. Each TCR beta cDNA molecule received a unique molecular identifier from a template-switch 5' adaptor carrying 12 random nucleotides. At least 3 million CDR3-containing paired-end reads were obtained from each sample. The Mint cDNA synthesis kit, primed by a TRBC-specific oligonucleotide, was used to synthesize first-strand cDNA from all RNA. After uracil-DNA glycosylase treatment, a first 18-cycle PCR used universal primers M1SS and BC2_uni_R on all cDNA. Processing in the source paper ran as follows. Each sample was normalized by randomly selecting 1 million high-quality reads, each carrying a distinct molecular identifier. Reads sharing molecular identifiers were discarded rather than binned into consensus sequences. CDR3 identification, clonotype clustering and error correction used MiTCR with a Q25 quality threshold and the strictest error-elimination algorithm. A nonparametric unseen species model using Euler transformation provided a lower-bound estimate of total TCR beta diversity. Through fastp at Q25 and MiXCR, TCRdb rebuilt clones from the public reads, retaining in-frame beta chains. When rows share a CDR3 protein, they turn into one entry using the most common DNA and genes. The V and J calls reflect TCRdb's pipeline rather than the authors' work. The sample contains about 970,000 distinct CDR3 sequences, roughly half of them found a single time. 20% to 25% of the sample rests with the top ten.

The donors were 40 or so Caucasian individuals from Russia, aged roughly 6 to 90 years, who were systemically healthy. Each donor gave ten milliliters of peripheral blood, drawn into EDTA-treated Vacutainer tubes. Ficoll-Paque density-gradient centrifugation was used to isolate PBMCs, with at least 6.5 million per sample. Trizol reagent was used to extract total RNA from the PBMCs, yielding at least 6 micrograms per sample. The percentages of naive CD45RAhigh/CD27high T cells were determined by flow cytometry on a PBMC aliquot from every donor. Recombination joined TRBV6-6 with TRBJ1-2; the D gene remains uncertain. The sequenced sample consisted of blood. The TCR originated in an older woman in good health. The nucleotide sequence reads TGTGCCAGCAGTTACTCGGAAGGAATTTATGGCTACACCTTC. This yields the protein CASSYSEGIYGYTF.